This is a list of T cell receptor beta chains from one sample in a study of cytomegalovirus exposure and HLA in healthy donors. Using immunoSEQ multiplex PCR, the repertoire was profiled, and TCRdb retains in-frame clones only, with some absent. The sample gives roughly 78,000 clones, about 60% of which show up once; more than 5% is in the top ten. The sequenced material came from PBMCs. These receptors all come from a man aged 25-45 years in good health and CMV-seropositive. Both conserved end residues are part of each CDR3. The D gene is left open where the match is weak. Part of the rows lack a size; the others show once, few, many or a class for expanded clones.

TRBV27	NA	TRBJ2-1	NA	CASSLGGSGNEQFF	TGTGCCAGCAGTTTAGGGGGCTCGGGAAATGAGCAGTTCTTC
TRBV27	NA	TRBJ2-7	NA	CASSLNRYYEQYF	TGTGCCAGCAGTTTAAACCGGTACTACGAGCAGTACTTC
TRBV5-4	NA	TRBJ2-7	NA	CASSGTGARTSYEQYF	TGTGCCAGCAGCGGGACTGGGGCGCGAACTTCTTACGAGCAGTACTTC
TRBV29-1	TRBD1	TRBJ1-5	NA	CSAGTGDQPQHF	TGCAGCGCCGGAACAGGGGATCAGCCCCAGCATTTT
TRBV7-2	NA	TRBJ2-7	NA	CASSLWVGDYEQYF	TGTGCCAGCAGCCTGTGGGTAGGGGACTACGAGCAGTACTTC
TRBV25-1	TRBD1	TRBJ1-2	NA	CASSQGANYGYTF	TGTGCCAGCAGCCAGGGGGCGAACTATGGCTACACCTTC
TRBV7-8	NA	TRBJ2-7	NA	CASSLVTTAYEQYF	TGTGCCAGCAGCTTAGTTACGACAGCCTACGAGCAGTACTTC
TRBV6-6	NA	TRBJ1-1	NA	CASSYRNTEAFF	TGTGCCAGCAGTTACCGGAACACTGAAGCTTTCTTT
TRBV4-3	TRBD2	TRBJ2-1	NA	CASSQMGSAGVNEQFF	TGCGCCAGCAGCCAAATGGGTTCGGCGGGAGTTAATGAGCAGTTCTTC
TRBV6-1	NA	TRBJ1-5	NA	CASRQVSNQPQHF	TGTGCCAGCAGGCAGGTGAGCAATCAGCCCCAGCATTTT
TRBV5-1	NA	TRBJ2-4	NA	CASSLGQGQNIQYF	TGCGCCAGCAGCTTGGGTCAGGGGCAAAACATTCAGTACTTC
TRBV5-1	TRBD1	TRBJ1-2	NA	CASSLAPGQERGYTF	TGCGCCAGCAGCTTGGCCCCGGGACAGGAGAGGGGCTACACCTTC
TRBV28	TRBD2	TRBJ2-2	few	CASSSLTSGPTGELFF	TGTGCCAGCAGTTCCCTGACTAGCGGACCCACCGGGGAGCTGTTTTTT
TRBV11-3	TRBD1	TRBJ1-2	NA	CASSSRDREDGYTF	TGTGCCAGCAGCTCAAGGGACAGGGAGGATGGCTACACCTTC
TRBV4-1	TRBD2	TRBJ2-3	NA	CASSRFGGSKFVDTQYF	TGCGCCAGCAGTCGCTTCGGGGGGTCTAAATTTGTCGATACGCAGTATTTT
TRBV27	NA	TRBJ2-4	NA	CASSPNRVAKNIQYF	TGTGCCAGCAGTCCAAACAGGGTGGCCAAAAACATTCAGTACTTC
TRBV28	NA	TRBJ1-5	NA	CASEGIGRSNQPQHF	TGTGCCAGCGAGGGTATAGGGAGGAGCAATCAGCCCCAGCATTTT
TRBV6-1	NA	TRBJ1-2	NA	CASSEGPNNYGYTF	TGTGCCAGCAGTGAGGGGCCCAACAACTATGGCTACACCTTC
TRBV29-1	NA	TRBJ1-1	NA	CSGSAVMGTEAFF	TGCAGCGGTAGCGCAGTGATGGGCACTGAAGCTTTCTTT
TRBV6-6	NA	TRBJ2-3	NA	CASSARDSTDTQYF	TGTGCCAGCAGTGCCCGGGACTCCACAGATACGCAGTATTTT
TRBV7-8	NA	TRBJ2-7	NA	CASSLVSGQRSYEQYF	TGTGCCAGCAGCTTAGTTTCTGGTCAACGCTCCTACGAGCAGTACTTC
TRBV28	TRBD2	TRBJ2-7	NA	CASSRGTSGRYEQYF	TGTGCCAGCAGTCGGGGGACTAGCGGGAGGTACGAGCAGTACTTC
TRBV28	TRBD2	TRBJ2-7	NA	CASSSGLAEAYEQYF	TGTGCCAGCAGTTCGGGACTAGCGGAGGCCTACGAGCAGTACTTC
TRBV7-3	NA	TRBJ2-1	few	CASSSPPGNEQFF	TGTGCCAGCAGCTCACCACCAGGGAATGAGCAGTTCTTC
TRBV19	NA	TRBJ1-3	NA	CASSIEYSGNTIYF	TGTGCCAGTAGTATCGAGTACTCTGGAAACACCATATATTTT
TRBV7-9	TRBD1	TRBJ1-2	NA	CASSETGNGYTF	TGTGCCAGCAGTGAGACAGGGAATGGCTACACCTTC
TRBV10-3	NA	TRBJ2-1	NA	CAISESSGGWDEQFF	TGTGCCATCAGTGAGTCTAGTGGGGGCTGGGATGAGCAGTTCTTC
TRBV28	TRBD1	TRBJ2-5	NA	CASNLNRPRDRQETQYF	TGTGCCAGCAACCTAAATCGCCCCCGGGACAGACAAGAGACCCAGTACTTC
TRBV28	TRBD1	TRBJ1-3	NA	CASSLGGQTGNTIYF	TGTGCCAGCAGTTTGGGGGGACAGACTGGAAACACCATATATTTT
TRBV10-1	TRBD1	TRBJ2-2	NA	CASSESTPGQITGELFF	TGCGCCAGCAGTGAGTCGACCCCGGGACAGATCACCGGGGAGCTGTTTTTT
TRBV27	TRBD1	TRBJ2-7	few	CASSWGTGDPEQYF	TGTGCCAGCAGTTGGGGGACAGGGGATCCCGAGCAGTACTTC
TRBV7-8	NA	TRBJ2-7	once	CASSQQGYEQYF	TGTGCCAGCAGCCAACAGGGCTACGAGCAGTACTTC
TRBV4-3	NA	TRBJ1-3	NA	CASSQDAFPSDLSSGNTIYF	TGCGCCAGCAGCCAAGACGCTTTCCCGTCCGACTTAAGCTCTGGAAACACCATATATTTT
TRBV28	TRBD1	TRBJ1-4	NA	CASRFRGQGEKLFF	TGTGCCAGCAGATTTCGGGGACAGGGGGAAAAACTGTTTTTT
TRBV6-1	TRBD1	TRBJ1-4	NA	CASSEYDRATNEKLFF	TGTGCCAGCAGTGAGTACGACAGGGCAACTAATGAAAAACTGTTTTTT
TRBV11-3	NA	TRBJ2-1	NA	CASSLGRNEQFF	TGTGCCAGCAGCTTGGGCCGGAATGAGCAGTTCTTC
TRBV28	TRBD2	TRBJ2-4	NA	CASSPTGTSKTGGDIQYF	TGTGCCAGCAGTCCTACCGGGACTAGCAAAACGGGGGGAGACATTCAGTACTTC
TRBV19	NA	TRBJ1-5	NA	CASGADPGSNQPQHF	TGTGCCAGTGGAGCAGACCCCGGGAGCAATCAGCCCCAGCATTTT
TRBV7-8	NA	TRBJ2-7	NA	CASSLARASSEQYF	TGTGCCAGCAGCTTAGCGCGGGCTAGCTCCGAGCAGTACTTC
TRBV2	TRBD1	TRBJ1-2	NA	CASRLQGAGGYTF	TGTGCCAGCAGGCTACAGGGGGCTGGAGGCTACACCTTC
TRBV11-3	TRBD2	TRBJ2-7	NA	CASMAGRGGEQYF	TGTGCCAGCATGGCCGGGAGGGGAGGAGAGCAGTACTTC
TRBV11-2	NA	TRBJ1-2	few	CASSLEPGTGSVLTF	TGTGCCAGCAGCTTAGAGCCCGGTACAGGGTCCGTTCTAACCTTC
TRBV27	TRBD1	TRBJ2-7	NA	CASQGVAYEQYF	TGTGCCAGCCAGGGGGTAGCCTACGAGCAGTACTTC
TRBV6-1	TRBD1	TRBJ1-1	few	CASSGQGYTEAFF	TGTGCCAGCAGCGGACAGGGCTACACTGAAGCTTTCTTT
TRBV5-1	TRBD2	TRBJ2-7	NA	CASSTSGSGEQYF	TGCGCCAGCAGCACCAGCGGGAGCGGTGAGCAGTACTTC
TRBV2	NA	TRBJ2-7	NA	CASSEEGDRRMDEQYF	TGTGCCAGCAGTGAAGAGGGGGACCGGAGAATGGACGAGCAGTACTTC
TRBV27	NA	TRBJ2-5	few	CASSLLGGEQYF	TGTGCCAGCAGTTTACTCGGGGGTGAGCAGTACTTC
TRBV7-2	TRBD2	TRBJ2-1	NA	CASSLRPLAGADNEQFF	TGTGCCAGCAGCTTAAGGCCTCTAGCGGGAGCTGACAATGAGCAGTTCTTC
TRBV5-1	TRBD1	TRBJ2-6	few	CASSSAGQGTNVLTF	TGCGCCAGCAGCTCTGCGGGACAGGGTACCAACGTCCTGACTTTC
TRBV7-9	NA	TRBJ1-5	NA	CASSLDSQGQNQPQHF	TGTGCCAGCAGCTTAGATTCCCAGGGACAAAATCAGCCCCAGCATTTT
TRBV28	TRBD2	TRBJ2-2	NA	CASSLWGLAGGPGELFF	TGTGCCAGCAGTTTATGGGGACTAGCGGGAGGGCCCGGGGAGCTGTTTTTT